This TCR beta chain was sequenced during a study of blood T cells in healthy people across ages. Whole-study findings and limits: Whereas aged donors had fewer naive CD4+ cells, long-lived donors had more of them and higher diversity.

Points on this clonotype: Its specificity is unknown.

Through a sample-barcoded 5' primer and a J-beta primer mix, a second PCR was run for roughly 6 to 12 cycles. Each sample provided no less than 3 million CDR3-containing paired-end reads. TCRdb independently ran MiXCR on the 5' RACE reads; one entry per CDR3 protein. The table has 450,000 to 650,000 distinct CDR3 sequences, about 24% seen once. Germline values: CDR1 MDHEN, CDR2 SYDVKM. The CDR3 spans 14 residues. This sample also appeared in a second study, on T cells of mothers and their children. As that study records: RNA that had been extracted went wholly into cDNA synthesis, at roughly 1.5 ug per 15 ul. It was related mother-child pairs that showed slightly higher overlap than unrelated pairs, without reaching significance.

Sequencing was performed on blood. The chain carries TRBV28 and TRBJ2-1; possible D gene TRBD1, 6 bases. The J call may be wrong; the DNA end is better matched by TRBJ2-5. The origin of this receptor is a boy between 10 and 17 years old in good health. The CDR3, as DNA: TGTGCCAGCAGTCCCCGTAGGGGGTCAGAGACCCAGTACTTC. This translates into CASSPRRGSETQYF.